This TCR gamma chain was sequenced in a study of Vδ1+ human thymocytes. Study-wide results and limits: Thymic TRG and TRD repertoires appeared highly polyclonal.

The template was reverse-transcribed extracted RNA. Pooled V-gene forward primers with one constant-region reverse primer generated the CDR3 amplicons by multiplex PCR. TCRdb re-identified clones in the multiplex PCR reads via CATT. This table has some 22,000 gamma-chain clones, roughly 15% appearing once. This clone turned up a few times. What it binds is not known. Other DNA sequences in this sample translate to the same CDR3. The germline V gene has CDR1 EGSNGY and CDR2 YDSYNSKV. The CDR3 extends over 13 amino acids. Trimming at V came to 1 base and at J to 6 bases, leaving 6 bases not matched to a gene.

The V and J genes are TRGV2 and TRGJ1 or TRGJ2. The sample was Vdelta1+ gamma-delta thymocytes from the thymus. The subset is: FACS-sorted CD3+ TCRalphabeta- TCRVdelta1+ TCRVdelta2- thymocytes. This clonotype was sampled from a child under two years old who had congenital heart surgery. The CDR3 reads CATWDGRGYKKLF. The CDR3 nucleotides are TGTGCCACCTGGGACGGTCGGGGTTATAAGAAACTCTTT.